This entry lists 13 T cell receptor beta chains sequenced from one sample in a study of blood T cell repertoires in COVID-19. Produced via immunoSEQ multiplex PCR; TCRdb's table is partial and in-frame only. The sample yields 100,000 to 140,000 clones, roughly 84% seen once. The sequencing input was peripheral blood. The source is a human donor in a cohort sampled during active COVID-19.

CDR3 protein: CASRLSQGYNQPQHF. Written as DNA, the CDR3 is TGTGCCAGCAGACTCTCCCAGGGTTACAATCAGCCCCAGCATTTT. This chain connects TRBV28 to TRBJ1-5; TRBD1 might be the D (5 bases). Per the germline V gene, CDR1 is MDHEN and CDR2 is SYDVKM. Trimming pared 6 bases from V and 3 bases from J, leaving 15 bases between. This CDR3 has 15 residues.

This sequence joins TRBV7-2 and TRBJ2-2; 7 bases line up with TRBD1. CDR1 is SGHTA, CDR2 FQGNSA, per germline. The V and J ends lost 2 bases and 0 bases, in that order; junction bases with no gene match: 3. The CDR3 is 16 residues long. CDR3 in DNA: TGTGCCAGCAGCTTAACCGGGACAGCGAACACCGGGGAGCTGTTTTTT. Translating it yields CASSLTGTANTGELFF.

CDR3 region: CASSLSRVGNTIYF. CDR3 bases: TGTGCCAGCAGTTTAAGCAGGGTCGGAAACACCATATATTTT. This chain connects TRBV27 to TRBJ1-3; D perhaps matches TRBD1 (5 bases). Deletions cut 2 bases from V and 4 bases from J, with 9 bases between. Germline-derived CDR1 and CDR2 are MNHEY and SMNVEV (reference sequence). The CDR3 is 14 residues long.

The chain combines TRBV19 with TRBJ2-1, with 13 bases aligning to TRBD2. Germline values: CDR1 LNHDA, CDR2 SQIVND (reference sequence). Trimming at V came to 4 bases and at J to 6 bases, leaving 18 bases not matched to a gene. CDR3 size: 20 residues. The DNA of the CDR3 is TGTGCCAGTAGTAAGGGGTTCGGGGGACTAGCGGGACTACCCGGCAATGAGCAGTTCTTC. Encoded protein: CASSKGFGGLAGLPGNEQFF.

The chain is built from TRBV3-1 (or the pseudogene TRBV3-2) and TRBJ2-1; 8 bases agree with TRBD2. The V segment lost 4 bases and the J segment 3 bases; nucleotides outside the gene matches: 8. Germline CDR1 reads LGHDT; CDR2 reads YNNKEL (reference sequence). This CDR3 region has 16 residues. In nucleotides, the CDR3 is TGTGCCAGCAGCCTCTGGGGAGCGGGAGACTACAATGAGCAGTTCTTC. Translated, it gives CASSLWGAGDYNEQFF.

V is TRBV12-5 and J is TRBJ2-1, with 11 bases fitting TRBD2. The CDR3 contains 14 residues. In germline, CDR1 is LGHNT, CDR2 FRNRAP. V gave up 5 bases and J gave up 5 bases; unmatched junction bases: 2. The CDR3 protein is CASGAGLADNEQFF. The CDR3 region has the DNA TGTGCTAGTGGTGCGGGACTAGCGGACAATGAGCAGTTCTTC.

The chain joins TRBV3-1 (or the pseudogene TRBV3-2) to TRBJ2-7, with 9 bases matching TRBD2. The ends lost 5 bases at V and 0 bases at J; junction bases unmatched: 8. The CDR3 consists of 16 residues. CDR1 and CDR2 from the germline V gene are LGHDT and YNNKEL (reference sequence). The CDR3: CASSYWTSASSYEQYF. The CDR3 DNA is TGTGCCAGCAGCTACTGGACTAGCGCAAGCTCCTACGAGCAGTACTTC.

The chain has TRBV11-3 and TRBJ2-3; a weak D match, TRBD2 (5 bases). This CDR3 has 14 amino acids. Germline V CDR1 and CDR2: SGHNT, YENEEA. The V and J ends lost 0 bases and 4 bases respectively, with 8 bases between them. CDR3 coding DNA: TGTGCCAGCAGCTTAGATACGGGATCAGATACGCAGTATTTT. Its translation is CASSLDTGSDTQYF.

The V gene is TRBV19, the J gene TRBJ2-1; D gene uncertain. With 5 bases removed from V and 12 bases from J, the gap between germline ends came to 11 bases. Per germline, CDR1 LNHDA and CDR2 SQIVND (reference sequence). The CDR3 loop spans 11 amino acids. The CDR3 DNA follows: TGTGCCAGTAGTTCGCTGCTCGGGCAGTTCTTC. Translated, it gives CASSSLLGQFF.

The chain combines TRBV5-1 with TRBJ2-2; TRBD2 aligns across 11 bases. The CDR3 has 16 amino acids. Germline values: CDR1 SGHRS, CDR2 YFSETQ. Trimming cost V 5 bases and J 5 bases; bases outside gene matches: 8. CDR3 DNA sequence: TGCGCCAGCAGACCTCTAGCGGGAGGTGGAACCGGGGAGCTGTTTTTT. It is translated as CASRPLAGGGTGELFF.

The rearrangement links TRBV6-6 to TRBJ2-1, with a possible D match to TRBD2 (6 bases). The CDR3 contains 13 residues. The V end lost 7 bases, the J end lost 7 bases, and 14 bases lay between the germline ends. The germline V gene has CDR1 MNHNY and CDR2 SVGAGI (reference sequence). This CDR3 is CASIEGGTNEQFF. The CDR3 DNA reads TGTGCCAGCATAGAGGGAGGCACGAATGAGCAGTTCTTC.

This sequence joins TRBV7-9 and TRBJ1-1; D unresolved. Looked up from germline, CDR1 is SEHNR and CDR2 is FQNEAQ (reference sequence). Trimming removed 5 bases at V and 3 bases at J, with 13 bases between. The CDR3 totals 14 residues. The chain's CDR3 is CASSNIPQDTEAFF. CDR3 DNA: TGTGCCAGCAGCAACATACCGCAGGACACTGAAGCTTTCTTT.

J is TRBJ2-1 and V is TRBV3-1 (or the pseudogene TRBV3-2); TRBD2 matches at 12 bases. The CDR3 sequence is 16 residues long. The germline gives CDR1 LGHDT, CDR2 YNNKEL (reference sequence). V was pared by 4 bases and J by 9 bases, with 10 bases of the junction left unmatched. As DNA, the CDR3 is TGTGCCAGCAGCCTGGGGGGACTAGCGGGTTCCGGTGAGCAGTTCTTC. This gives the protein CASSLGGLAGSGEQFF.